This TCR beta chain stems from a study of spatial heterogeneity in lung cancer. Overall study results and limits: It was found that expanded intratumoral alpha and beta TCR counts tracked tumor mutation counts.

Time point in this sample: sample taken at primary tumor resection. The donor population consisted of approximately 68 patients with untreated, early-stage non-small cell lung cancer. Unsorted whole RNA of tumor, nontumor lung or frozen PBMC was sequenced. This clonotype was seen many times. Its antigen is as yet unknown. Each TCR cDNA molecule carried a unique molecular identifier. TCRdb redid the calling of the 5' RACE reads with MiXCR, one entry per CDR3 protein. The data contain 2,500 to 3,500 distinct CDR3 sequences, 3.5% to 4.5% of them seen just once; the ten biggest clones take up 18%. CDR3 size: 11 residues. V shed 2 bases and J shed 4 bases, with 5 bases lying between them. Germline V lookup: CDR1 GTSNPN, CDR2 SVGIG (reference sequence).

J is TRBJ1-1 and V is TRBV30; D gene ambiguous. The starting material was lung tumor tissue, obtained at surgery. This clonotype was obtained from a female donor with early-stage non-small cell lung cancer. CDR3 sequence (DNA): TGTGCCTGGAGTAAAGTCACTGAAGCTTTCTTT. Its translation: CAWSKVTEAFF.